These 15 T cell receptor beta chains share one sample of origin, sequenced in a study of cytomegalovirus exposure and HLA in healthy donors. The PCR was carried out with 60 Vbeta primers and 13 Jbeta primers. Method: immunoSEQ multiplex PCR; TCRdb's copy keeps in-frame clones and lacks some. The sample has more than 100,000 clones, approximately 8.9% seen once. The source material was PBMCs. These receptors were obtained from a woman aged 40 to 50 in good health and CMV-seropositive.

The chain couples TRBV7-2 to TRBJ2-1; 7 bases line up with TRBD2. Unmatched junction bases numbered 0, after V lost 0 bases and J lost 4 bases. CDR3 length: 14 residues. The germline gives CDR1 SGHTA, CDR2 FQGNSA. The CDR3 reads CASSLAGGYNEQFF. CDR3 coding DNA: TGTGCCAGCAGCTTAGCGGGGGGGTACAATGAGCAGTTCTTC.

This clone occurred a few times. The J gene is TRBJ1-4, the V gene TRBV4-1; the D gene is possibly TRBD1 (6 bases). Trimming shortened V by 3 bases and J by 4 bases, and 12 bases separated the two germline ends. The CDR3 totals 15 residues. Germline CDR1 reads MGHRA; CDR2 reads YSYEKL. The CDR3 here is CASSQGPGDNEKLFF. The CDR3 DNA reads TGCGCCAGCAGCCAGGGGCCAGGGGATAATGAAAAACTGTTTTTT.

This chain joins TRBV18 and TRBJ2-4, with 7 bases aligning to TRBD1. This CDR3 region has 16 residues. Per the germline V gene, CDR1 is KGHSH and CDR2 is LQKENI. The junction had 6 bases not matched to a gene; V was cut back by 0 bases and J by 4 bases. The CDR3 reads CASSPPRDREKNIQYF. CDR3 bases: TGTGCCAGCTCACCACCGAGAGACAGGGAAAAAAACATTCAGTACTTC.

This clone has more than one count but fewer than ten. The chain joins TRBV9 to TRBJ1-6, with a weak D call TRBD1 (6 bases). Trimming left V 4 bases short and J 2 bases short, with 16 bases between. Germline V gives CDR1 SGDLS, CDR2 YYNGEE. The CDR3 covers 17 residues. For the CDR3, the DNA is TGTGCCAGCAGCACGGGGTCACAGGGTCCCTATAATTCACCCCTCCACTTT. Its protein product is CASSTGSQGPYNSPLHF.

This clone has a handful of counts. V usage is TRBV2 and J usage is TRBJ2-7; perhaps TRBD1 as D (5 bases). This CDR3 has 15 residues. V was clipped by 5 bases and J by 5 bases, with 19 bases between them. Looked up from germline, CDR1 is SNHLY and CDR2 is FYNNEI. The CDR3 DNA reads TGTGCCAGCAGTAGGGCAGGGCGTCTTACGGACGAGCAGTACTTC. As protein: CASSRAGRLTDEQYF.

This clone occurred a few times. The chain combines TRBV19 with TRBJ2-5; D is perhaps TRBD1 (6 bases). Germline values: CDR1 LNHDA, CDR2 SQIVND (reference sequence). The CDR3 runs to 16 residues. Trimming pared 2 bases from V and 2 bases from J, leaving 15 bases between. The CDR3 loop is CASSIRVSRGQETQYF. CDR3 nucleotides: TGTGCCAGTAGTATAAGGGTCTCGAGGGGGCAAGAGACCCAGTACTTC.

The chain has TRBV2 and TRBJ2-3; D unresolved. Per germline, CDR1 SNHLY and CDR2 FYNNEI. The CDR3 sequence is 11 residues long. V shed 4 bases and J shed 5 bases, with 4 bases lying between them. CDR3 loop: CASSVQDTQYF. The DNA of the CDR3 is TGTGCCAGCAGTGTCCAAGATACGCAGTATTTT.

This clone was observed a handful of times. The chain joins TRBV2 to TRBJ2-5; TRBD2 might be the D (6 bases). This CDR3 spans 13 amino acids. Germline V gives CDR1 SNHLY, CDR2 FYNNEI. Between the trimmed V and J ends, which lost 8 bases and 0 bases, there was a span of 10 bases. CDR3: CASLREYQETQYF. The CDR3 DNA is TGTGCCAGCCTACGGGAGTACCAAGAGACCCAGTACTTC. Looking up the rest from reference TRBV2 and TRBJ2-5 gives the full variable domain: EPEVTQTPSHQVTQMGQEVILRCVPISNHLYFYWYRQILGQKVEFLVSFYNNEISEKSEIFDDQFSVERPDGSNFTLKIRSTKLEDSAMYFCASLREYQETQYFGPGTRLLVL.

In this sample, this clone turned up a few times. Other nucleotide sequences in the sample specify the same CDR3. The chain has TRBV5-1 and TRBJ2-5; 11 bases are shared with TRBD2. After removal of 3 bases from V and 5 bases from J, the junction contained 6 bases not matched to a gene. CDR3 length: 15 amino acids. Germline V CDR1 and CDR2: SGHRS, YFSETQ. The CDR3 protein is CASSSTSGVQETQYF. The CDR3 DNA follows: TGCGCCAGCAGCTCGACTAGCGGGGTACAGGAGACCCAGTACTTC. Drawing the rest from reference TRBV5-1 and TRBJ2-5, the complete variable domain is KAGVTQTPRYLIKTRGQQVTLSCSPISGHRSVSWYQQTPGQGLQFLFEYFSETQRNKGNFPGRFSGRQFSNSRSEMNVSTLELGDSALYLCASSSTSGVQETQYFGPGTRLLVL.

In this sample, this clone turned up a few times. The J gene is TRBJ1-1, the V gene TRBV11-3; maybe TRBD1 (6 bases). V was shortened by 4 bases and J by 1 base, with 10 bases between the two germline ends. CDR1 and CDR2 (germline): SGHNT, YENEEA. This CDR3 contains 14 residues. The CDR3 nucleotides are TGTGCCAGCAGCTCCGGGACACAGAACACTGAAGCTTTCTTT. This translates into CASSSGTQNTEAFF.

This clone was detected a few times. The V gene is TRBV2, the J gene TRBJ2-7; D is perhaps TRBD1 (5 bases). The V and J ends lost 3 bases and 5 bases respectively, with 20 bases between them. CDR3 size: 16 residues. In germline, CDR1 is SNHLY, CDR2 FYNNEI. CDR3 sequence (DNA): TGTGCCAGCAGTGATGTCGGGCAGGGTTCTTCTGACGAGCAGTACTTC. Protein: CASSDVGQGSSDEQYF.

This chain connects TRBV4-1 to TRBJ2-1; 7 bases line up with TRBD1. Germline V gene data show CDR1 as MGHRA and CDR2 as YSYEKL. The trim removed 4 bases at V and 4 bases at J, leaving 10 bases unmatched. The CDR3 loop spans 16 amino acids. The CDR3 loop is CASSLLPGQPYNEQFF. The CDR3 bases are TGCGCCAGCAGCCTTCTCCCGGGACAGCCGTACAATGAGCAGTTCTTC.

This clone appeared a few times. The J gene is TRBJ2-1, the V gene TRBV7-2; 8 bases map to TRBD2. Germline CDR1 SGHTA, CDR2 FQGNSA. J was trimmed by 0 bases and V by 7 bases; bases with no gene match: 8. The CDR3 length is 16 residues. The CDR3 region has the DNA TGTGCCAGCACGGCGGGGGGTATAAGCTCCTACAATGAGCAGTTCTTC. This codes for CASTAGGISSYNEQFF.

This clone was counted between two and nine times. The rearrangement uses TRBV6-1 and TRBJ1-1; no clear D gene. This CDR3 region has 12 residues. Trimming shortened V by 3 bases and J by 12 bases, and 14 bases separated the two germline ends. Germline V CDR1 and CDR2: MNHNS, SASEGT. The DNA of the CDR3 is TGTGCCAGCAGTGACGAGGGAGTTTTAACTTTCTTT. Translating it yields CASSDEGVLTFF.

The genes are TRBV7-9 and TRBJ2-1; TRBD2 aligns across 7 bases. Unmatched junction bases numbered 8, after V lost 1 base and J lost 8 bases. The CDR3 is made up of 15 amino acids. Germline V gene lookup returns CDR1 SEHNR and CDR2 FQNEAQ (reference sequence). CDR3 protein: CASSLDAGEGDEQFF. The CDR3 DNA reads as TGTGCCAGCAGCTTAGATGCGGGGGAAGGTGATGAGCAGTTCTTC.